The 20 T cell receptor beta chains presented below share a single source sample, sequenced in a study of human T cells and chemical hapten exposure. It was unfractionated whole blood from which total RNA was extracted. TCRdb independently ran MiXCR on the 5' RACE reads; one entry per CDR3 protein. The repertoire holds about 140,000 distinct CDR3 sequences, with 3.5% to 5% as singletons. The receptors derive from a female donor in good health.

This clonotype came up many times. The CDR3 DNA is TGCAGTGCTAGAGTTGGTGCAGGGTCAGATACGCAGTATTTT. It translates to CSARVGAGSDTQYF. This sequence joins TRBV20-1 and TRBJ2-3; the D gene is possibly TRBD1 (5 bases). V was trimmed by 1 base and J by 4 bases, leaving 12 bases between them. The CDR3 totals 14 residues. The germline gives CDR1 DFQATT, CDR2 SNEGSKA (reference sequence).

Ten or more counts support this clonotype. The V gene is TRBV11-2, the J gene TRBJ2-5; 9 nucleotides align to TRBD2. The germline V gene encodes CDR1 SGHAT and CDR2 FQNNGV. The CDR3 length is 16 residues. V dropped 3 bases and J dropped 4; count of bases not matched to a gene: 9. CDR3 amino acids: CASSFSPSGVGETQYF. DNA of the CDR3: TGTGCCAGCAGCTTCAGCCCTAGCGGGGTGGGAGAGACCCAGTACTTC.

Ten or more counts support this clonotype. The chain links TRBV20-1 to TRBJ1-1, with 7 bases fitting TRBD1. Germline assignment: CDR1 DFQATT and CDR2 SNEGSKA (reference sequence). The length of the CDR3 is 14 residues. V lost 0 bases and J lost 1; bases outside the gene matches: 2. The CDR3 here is CSARDRTGNTEAFF. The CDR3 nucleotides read TGCAGTGCTAGAGATAGGACAGGGAACACTGAAGCTTTCTTT.

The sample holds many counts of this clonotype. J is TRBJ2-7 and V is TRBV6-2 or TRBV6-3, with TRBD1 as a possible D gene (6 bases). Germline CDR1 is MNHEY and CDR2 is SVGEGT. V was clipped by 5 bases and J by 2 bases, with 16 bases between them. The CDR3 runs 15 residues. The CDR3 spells CASSRGGRGPYEQYF. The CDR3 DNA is TGTGCCAGCAGTCGCGGCGGCAGGGGCCCCTACGAGCAGTACTTC.

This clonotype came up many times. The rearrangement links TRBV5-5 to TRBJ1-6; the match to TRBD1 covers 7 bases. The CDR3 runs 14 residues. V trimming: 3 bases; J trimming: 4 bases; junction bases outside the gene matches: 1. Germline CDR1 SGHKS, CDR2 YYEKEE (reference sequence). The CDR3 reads CASSWDSYNSPLHF. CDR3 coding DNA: TGTGCCAGCAGCTGGGACAGTTATAATTCACCCCTCCACTTT.

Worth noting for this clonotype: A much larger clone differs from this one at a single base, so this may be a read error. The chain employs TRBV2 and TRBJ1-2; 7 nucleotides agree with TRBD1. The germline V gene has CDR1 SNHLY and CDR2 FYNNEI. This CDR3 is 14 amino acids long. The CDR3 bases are TGTGCCAGCAGTGAGGTACAGGGGCGCATTGGCTACAACTTC. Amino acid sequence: CASSEVQGRIGYNF.

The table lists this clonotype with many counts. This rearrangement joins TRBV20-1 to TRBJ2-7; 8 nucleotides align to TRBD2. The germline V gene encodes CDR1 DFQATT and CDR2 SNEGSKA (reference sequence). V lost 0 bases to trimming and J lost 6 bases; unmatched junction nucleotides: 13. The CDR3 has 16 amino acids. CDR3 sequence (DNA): TGCAGTGCTAGAGATCAGATAGCGGGGTCCGCCGGCGAGCAGTACTTC. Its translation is CSARDQIAGSAGEQYF.

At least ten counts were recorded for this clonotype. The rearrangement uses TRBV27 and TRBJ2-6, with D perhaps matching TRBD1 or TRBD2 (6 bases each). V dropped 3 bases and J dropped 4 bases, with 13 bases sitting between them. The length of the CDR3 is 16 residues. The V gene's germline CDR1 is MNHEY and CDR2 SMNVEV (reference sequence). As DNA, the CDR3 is TGTGCCAGCAGTTTGGGTCCGGGGGCGGGGGCCAACGTCCTGACTTTC. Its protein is CASSLGPGAGANVLTF.

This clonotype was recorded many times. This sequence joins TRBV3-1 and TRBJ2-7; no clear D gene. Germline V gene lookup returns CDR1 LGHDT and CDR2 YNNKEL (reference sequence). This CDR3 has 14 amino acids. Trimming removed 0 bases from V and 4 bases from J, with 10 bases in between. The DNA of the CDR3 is TGTGCCAGCAGCCAAGAACCGGACCCTTACGAGCAGTACTTC. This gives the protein CASSQEPDPYEQYF.

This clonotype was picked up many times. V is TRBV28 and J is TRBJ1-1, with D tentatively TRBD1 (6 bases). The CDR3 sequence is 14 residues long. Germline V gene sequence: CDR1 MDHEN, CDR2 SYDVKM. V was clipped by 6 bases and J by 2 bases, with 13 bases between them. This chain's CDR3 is CASSRDTINTEAFF. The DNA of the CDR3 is TGTGCCAGCAGCCGGGACACGATCAACACTGAAGCTTTCTTT.

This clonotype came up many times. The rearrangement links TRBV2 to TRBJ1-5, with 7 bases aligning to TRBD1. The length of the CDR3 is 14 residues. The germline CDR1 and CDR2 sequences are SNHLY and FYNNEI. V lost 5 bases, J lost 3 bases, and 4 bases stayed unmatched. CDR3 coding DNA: TGTGCCAGCAGTAAGGGACAGTTCAATCAGCCCCAGCATTTT. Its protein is CASSKGQFNQPQHF.

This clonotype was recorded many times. The CDR3 DNA reads as TGTGCCAGCAGCACAGACAGGGGTAGAAATGGCTACACCTTC. Its protein product is CASSTDRGRNGYTF. The chain recombines TRBV13 with TRBJ1-2, with 8 bases identical to TRBD1. This CDR3 has 14 amino acids. V lost 5 bases to trimming and J lost 6 bases; unmatched junction nucleotides: 8. Germline V gene data show CDR1 as PRHDT and CDR2 as FYEKMQ (reference sequence). The entire variable domain, with the rest obtained from reference TRBV13 and TRBJ1-2, is as follows: AAGVIQSPRHLIKEKRETATLKCYPIPRHDTVYWYQQGPGQDPQFLISFYEKMQSDKGSIPDRFSAQQFSDYHSELNMSSLELGDSALYFCASSTDRGRNGYTFGSGTRLTVV.

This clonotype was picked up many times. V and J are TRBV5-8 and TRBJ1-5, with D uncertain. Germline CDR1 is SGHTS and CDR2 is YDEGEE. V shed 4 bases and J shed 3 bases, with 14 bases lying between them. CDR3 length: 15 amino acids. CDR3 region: CASSRKVVNNQPQHF. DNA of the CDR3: TGTGCCAGCAGCCGTAAAGTTGTGAACAATCAGCCCCAGCATTTT.

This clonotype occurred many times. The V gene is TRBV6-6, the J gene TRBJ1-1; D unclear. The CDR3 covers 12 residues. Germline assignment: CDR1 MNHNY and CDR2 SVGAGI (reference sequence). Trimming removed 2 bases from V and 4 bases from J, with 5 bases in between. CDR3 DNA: TGTGCCAGCAGTTACGGCTCCACTGAAGCTTTCTTT. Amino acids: CASSYGSTEAFF.

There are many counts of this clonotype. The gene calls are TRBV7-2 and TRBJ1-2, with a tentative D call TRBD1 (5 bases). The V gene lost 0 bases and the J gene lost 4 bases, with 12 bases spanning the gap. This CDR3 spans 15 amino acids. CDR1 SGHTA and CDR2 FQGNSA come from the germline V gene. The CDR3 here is CASSLAVGGSYGYTF. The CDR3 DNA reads TGTGCCAGCAGCTTAGCGGTCGGGGGGTCCTATGGCTACACCTTC.

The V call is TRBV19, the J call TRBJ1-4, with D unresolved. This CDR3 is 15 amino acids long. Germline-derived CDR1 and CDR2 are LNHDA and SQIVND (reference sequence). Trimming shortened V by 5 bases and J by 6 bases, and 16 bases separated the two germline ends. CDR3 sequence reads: CASSPRGVVDEKLFF. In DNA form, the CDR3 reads TGTGCCAGTAGTCCCCGGGGTGTGGTGGATGAAAAACTGTTTTTT.

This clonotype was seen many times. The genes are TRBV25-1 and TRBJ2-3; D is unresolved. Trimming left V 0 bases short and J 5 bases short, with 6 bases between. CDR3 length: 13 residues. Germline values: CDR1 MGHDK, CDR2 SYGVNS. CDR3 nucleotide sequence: TGTGCCAGCAGTGAATATAGCCAAGATACGCAGTATTTT. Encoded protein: CASSEYSQDTQYF.

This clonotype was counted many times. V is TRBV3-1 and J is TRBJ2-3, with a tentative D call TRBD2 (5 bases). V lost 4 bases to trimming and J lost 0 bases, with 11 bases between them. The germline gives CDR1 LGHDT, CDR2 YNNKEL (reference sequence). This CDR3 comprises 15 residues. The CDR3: CASSPWLASTDTQYF. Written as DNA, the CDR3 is TGTGCCAGCAGCCCCTGGCTAGCTAGCACAGATACGCAGTATTTT.

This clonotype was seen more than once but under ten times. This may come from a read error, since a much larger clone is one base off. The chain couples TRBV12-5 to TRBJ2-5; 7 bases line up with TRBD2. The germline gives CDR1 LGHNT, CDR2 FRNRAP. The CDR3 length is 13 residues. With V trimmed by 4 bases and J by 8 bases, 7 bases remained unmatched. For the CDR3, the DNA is TGTGCTAGTGGTTGGGAGGGAGCGGCCACCCAGTACTTC. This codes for CASGWEGAATQYF.

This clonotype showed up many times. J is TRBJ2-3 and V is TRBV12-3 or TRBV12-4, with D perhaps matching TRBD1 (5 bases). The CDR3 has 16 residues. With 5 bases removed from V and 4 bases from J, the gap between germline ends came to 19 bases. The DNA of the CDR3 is TGTGCCAGCAGTGAAGGACAAACCACCGCATCAGATACGCAGTATTTT. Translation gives CASSEGQTTASDTQYF.